This T cell receptor (beta chain) is from a study of T cells in Graves' hyperthyroidism and ophthalmopathy. The germline gives CDR1 DFQATT, CDR2 SNEGSKA (reference sequence). The CDR3 spans 14 residues. Trimming removed 0 bases from V and 8 bases from J, with 15 bases in between. What was amplified from RNA transcripts were TCR beta CDR3 regions. A set of HTBI primers served as the primers for a first-round RT-PCR of the TCR CDR3. Using its own MiXCR run on the multiplex PCR reads, TCRdb lists one record per CDR3 protein. The table lists roughly 400,000 distinct CDR3 sequences, more than 12% of them singletons. This clonotype has a count of ten or more.

The receptor was isolated from a man aged 45-65 years with Graves' ophthalmopathy. This chain uses TRBV20-1 with TRBJ2-3, with D perhaps TRBD1 or TRBD2 (5 bases each). The material sequenced was blood. In nucleotides, the CDR3 is TGCAGTGCTAGAGAGGGACCTATGCAATCTACGCAGTATTTT. Translated: CSAREGPMQSTQYF.